This T cell receptor (beta chain) stems from a study of cytomegalovirus exposure and HLA in healthy donors. Study information: An early data release held tens of millions of unique TCRs from HLA-typed donors. Findings and caveats of the study: CMV serostatus was the sole immune exposure information available.

V shed 4 bases, J shed 0 bases, and the junction held 17 bases outside the gene matches. Germline CDR1 is SGHNT and CDR2 is YYREEE (reference sequence). The CDR3 sequence is 19 residues long. When sampled, the donors appeared nominally healthy, though they likely had unrecorded immune exposures. To note about this clone: Its antigen is unknown.

Primers included in the PCR were 60 Vbeta and 13 Jbeta primers. Assay used: immunoSEQ multiplex PCR; TCRdb lists only in-frame clones, some missing. In total, the table holds 100,000 to 150,000 clones. The chain is built from TRBV5-4 and TRBJ2-3; 7 bases line up with TRBD2. The sequence was obtained from a middle-aged woman in good health and CMV-seropositive. The sample was PBMCs. The CDR3 region is CASSPGGLAVPPSTDTQYF. The CDR3 region has the DNA TGTGCCAGCAGCCCCGGGGGTCTAGCGGTTCCCCCGAGCACAGATACGCAGTATTTT.